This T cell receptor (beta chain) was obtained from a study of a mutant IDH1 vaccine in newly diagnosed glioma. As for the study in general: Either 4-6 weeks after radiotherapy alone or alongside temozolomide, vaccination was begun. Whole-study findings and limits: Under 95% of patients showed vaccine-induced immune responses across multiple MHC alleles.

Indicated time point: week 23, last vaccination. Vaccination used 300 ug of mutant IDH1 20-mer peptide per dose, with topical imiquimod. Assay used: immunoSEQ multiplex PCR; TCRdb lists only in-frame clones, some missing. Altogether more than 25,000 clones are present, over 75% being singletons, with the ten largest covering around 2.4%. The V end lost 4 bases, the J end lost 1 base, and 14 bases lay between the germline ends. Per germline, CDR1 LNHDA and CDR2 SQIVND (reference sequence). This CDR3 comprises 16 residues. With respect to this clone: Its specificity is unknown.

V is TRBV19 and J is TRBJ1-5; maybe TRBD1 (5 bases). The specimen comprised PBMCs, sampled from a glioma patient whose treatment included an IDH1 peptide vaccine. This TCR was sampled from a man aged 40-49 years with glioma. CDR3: CASSTAEHRSNQPQHF. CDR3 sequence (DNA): TGTGCCAGTAGTACCGCAGAACACAGGAGCAATCAGCCCCAGCATTTT.